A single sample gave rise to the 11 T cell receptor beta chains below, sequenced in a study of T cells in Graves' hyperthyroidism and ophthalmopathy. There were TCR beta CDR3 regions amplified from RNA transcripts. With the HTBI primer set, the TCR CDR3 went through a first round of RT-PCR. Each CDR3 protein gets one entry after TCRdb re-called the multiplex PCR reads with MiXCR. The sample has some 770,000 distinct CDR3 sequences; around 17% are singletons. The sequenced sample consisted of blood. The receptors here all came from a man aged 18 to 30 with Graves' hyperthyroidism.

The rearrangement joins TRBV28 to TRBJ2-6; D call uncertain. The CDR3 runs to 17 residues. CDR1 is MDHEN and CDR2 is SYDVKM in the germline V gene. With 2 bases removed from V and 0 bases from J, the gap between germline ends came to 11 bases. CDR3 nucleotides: TGTGCCAGCAGTTTAACAGAGTTGAGCTCTGGGGCCAACGTCCTGACTTTC. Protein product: CASSLTELSSGANVLTF.

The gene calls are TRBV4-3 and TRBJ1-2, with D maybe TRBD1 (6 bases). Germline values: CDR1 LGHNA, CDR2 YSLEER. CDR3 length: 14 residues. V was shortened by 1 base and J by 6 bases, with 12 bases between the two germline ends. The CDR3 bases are TGCGCCAGCAGCCAAGGGACTGGGACAAATGGCTACACCTTC. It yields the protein CASSQGTGTNGYTF.

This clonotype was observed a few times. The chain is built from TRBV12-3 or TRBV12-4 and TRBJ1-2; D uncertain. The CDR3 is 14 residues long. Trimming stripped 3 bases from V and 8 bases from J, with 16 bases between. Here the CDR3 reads CASSFGHAYSGYTF. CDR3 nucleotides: TGTGCCAGCAGTTTTGGTCACGCATACTCGGGCTACACCTTC.

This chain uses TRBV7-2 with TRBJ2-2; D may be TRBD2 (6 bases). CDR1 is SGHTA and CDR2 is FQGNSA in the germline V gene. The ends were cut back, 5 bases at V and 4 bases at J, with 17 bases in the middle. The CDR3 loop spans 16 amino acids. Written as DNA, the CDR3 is TGTGCCAGCAGCGACATCTCTTCCGGGGGCACCGGGGAGCTGTTTTTT. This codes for CASSDISSGGTGELFF.

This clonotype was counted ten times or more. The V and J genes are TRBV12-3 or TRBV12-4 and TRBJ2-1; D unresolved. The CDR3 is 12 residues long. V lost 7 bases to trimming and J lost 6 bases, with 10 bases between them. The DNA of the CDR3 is TGTGCCAGCACGGAGCCAGGCAATGAGCAGTTCTTC. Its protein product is CASTEPGNEQFF.

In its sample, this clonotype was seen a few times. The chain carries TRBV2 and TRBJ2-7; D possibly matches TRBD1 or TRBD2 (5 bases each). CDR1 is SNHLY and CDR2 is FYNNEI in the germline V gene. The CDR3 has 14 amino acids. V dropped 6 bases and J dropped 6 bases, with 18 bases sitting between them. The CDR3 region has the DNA TGTGCCAGCAGGGCTAACCGGGACGGCCCCGAGCAGTACTTC. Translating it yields CASRANRDGPEQYF. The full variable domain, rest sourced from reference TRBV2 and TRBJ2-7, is EPEVTQTPSHQVTQMGQEVILRCVPISNHLYFYWYRQILGQKVEFLVSFYNNEISEKSEIFDDQFSVERPDGSNFTLKIRSTKLEDSAMYFCASRANRDGPEQYFGPGTRLTVT.

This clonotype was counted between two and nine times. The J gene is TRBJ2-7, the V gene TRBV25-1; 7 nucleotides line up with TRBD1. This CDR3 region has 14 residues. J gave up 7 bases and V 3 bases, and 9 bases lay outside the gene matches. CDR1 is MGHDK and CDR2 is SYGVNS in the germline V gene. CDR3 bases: TGTGCCAGCAGTGACCCTGGACAGGAAGGGGAGCAGTACTTC. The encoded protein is CASSDPGQEGEQYF.

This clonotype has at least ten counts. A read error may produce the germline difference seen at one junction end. For the CDR3, the DNA is TGCAGCGTGGTAACGGATAGCGGGAATGGGCAGTTCTTC. As protein: CSVVTDSGNGQFF. This chain uses TRBV29-1 with TRBJ2-1; the match to TRBD2 covers 8 bases. The CDR3 contains 13 residues. The germline gives CDR1 SQVTM, CDR2 ANQGSEA.

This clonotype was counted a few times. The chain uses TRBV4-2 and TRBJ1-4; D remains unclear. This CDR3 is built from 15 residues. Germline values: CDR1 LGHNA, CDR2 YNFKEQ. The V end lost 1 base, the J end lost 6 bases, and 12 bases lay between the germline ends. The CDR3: CASSQGSIFDEKLFF. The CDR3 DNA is TGTGCCAGCAGCCAAGGGTCGATATTTGATGAAAAACTGTTTTTT.

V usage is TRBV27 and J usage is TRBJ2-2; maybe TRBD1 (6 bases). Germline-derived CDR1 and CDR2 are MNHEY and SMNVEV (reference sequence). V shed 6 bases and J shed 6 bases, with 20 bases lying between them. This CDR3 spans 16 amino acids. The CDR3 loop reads CASRLEPRGPAGELFF. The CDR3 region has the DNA TGTGCCAGCAGACTAGAACCCAGGGGTCCCGCCGGGGAGCTGTTTTTT.

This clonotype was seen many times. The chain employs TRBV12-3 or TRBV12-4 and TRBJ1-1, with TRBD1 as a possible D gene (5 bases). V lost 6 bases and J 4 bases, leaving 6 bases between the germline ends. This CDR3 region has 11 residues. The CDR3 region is CASRQGTEAFF. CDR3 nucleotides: TGTGCCAGCAGGCAGGGCACTGAAGCTTTCTTT.